The 3 T cell receptor beta chains in this list originate from one sample, sequenced in a study of PD-1 blockade in classical Hodgkin lymphoma. Time point: newly diagnosed, previously untreated cHL patient sample. The assay was immunoSEQ multiplex PCR, and TCRdb's table has in-frame clones only and misses some. The table has approximately 47,000 clones, roughly 93% seen once. Sequenced: peripheral blood mononuclear cells (PBMCs). These receptors originate from a human donor with classical Hodgkin lymphoma.

The chain couples TRBV28 to TRBJ2-4; TRBD2 aligns across 8 bases. The ends lost 3 bases at V and 5 bases at J; junction bases unmatched: 6. Germline lookup yields CDR1 MDHEN and CDR2 SYDVKM. This CDR3 comprises 15 residues. CDR3 in amino acids: CASSFGGVAQNIQYF. The CDR3 DNA follows: TGTGCCAGCAGTTTCGGGGGGGTAGCTCAAAACATTCAGTACTTC. The full variable domain, with the rest looked up from reference TRBV28 and TRBJ2-4, is DVKVTQSSRYLVKRTGEKVFLECVQDMDHENMFWYRQDPGLGLRLIYFSYDVKMKEKGDIPEGYSVSREKKERFSLILESASTNQTSMYLCASSFGGVAQNIQYFGAGTRLSVL.

V gene TRBV28 combines with J gene TRBJ1-5; maybe TRBD1 (6 bases). The CDR3 has 14 amino acids. V was shortened by 5 bases and J by 9 bases, with 17 bases between the two germline ends. CDR1 and CDR2 (germline): MDHEN, SYDVKM. The CDR3 is CASSHGQLVGPQHF. CDR3 bases: TGTGCCAGCAGTCACGGACAGCTGGTAGGGCCCCAGCATTTT.

This chain connects TRBV4-2 to TRBJ2-1; 8 nucleotides agree with TRBD2. The V and J ends lost 3 bases and 9 bases, in that order; junction bases with no gene match: 4. This CDR3 contains 13 residues. Germline CDR1 is LGHNA and CDR2 is YNFKEQ. The CDR3 DNA reads as TGTGCCAGCAGCCACTCGGGAGGGGGTGAGCAGTTCTTC. It yields the protein CASSHSGGGEQFF.